This entry lists 8 T cell receptor beta chains sequenced from one sample in a study of cytomegalovirus exposure and HLA in healthy donors. TCRdb's copy holds only in-frame clones and misses some; the assay was immunoSEQ multiplex PCR. This sample carries roughly 130,000 clones, 85% to 90% of them seen once, and the ten largest clones take around 3.1%. Sequencing was performed on PBMCs. The receptors shown here come from a young man in good health and CMV-seronegative.

The chain joins TRBV10-3 to TRBJ2-7; 10 nucleotides align to TRBD1. J lost 0 bases, V lost 6 bases, and 11 bases had no gene match. Germline loops: CDR1 ENHRY, CDR2 SYGVKD. The CDR3 contains 17 residues. CDR3 sequence: CAIREPGQGRSSYEQYF. CDR3 DNA: TGTGCCATCAGGGAACCGGGACAGGGGCGCAGCTCCTACGAGCAGTACTTC.

This sequence joins TRBV11-1 and TRBJ2-5; TRBD2 matches at 11 bases. Germline CDR1 reads SGHAT; CDR2 reads FQDESV (reference sequence). The CDR3 is 16 amino acids. V shed 4 bases and J 5 bases; nucleotides not matched to a gene: 9. The CDR3 protein is CASSSTSGTSGETQYF. DNA of the CDR3: TGTGCCAGCAGCTCTACCTCAGGGACTAGCGGCGAGACCCAGTACTTC.

This clone was seen once. The chain joins TRBV4-1 to TRBJ2-2; TRBD2 might be the D (6 bases). This CDR3 spans 19 amino acids. With 5 bases removed from V and 0 bases from J, the gap between germline ends came to 22 bases. Germline CDR1 reads MGHRA; CDR2 reads YSYEKL. CDR3 protein: CASSKSASGLNANTGELFF. CDR3 bases: TGCGCCAGCAGCAAATCGGCGTCGGGACTCAACGCGAACACCGGGGAGCTGTTTTTT.

In this sample, this clone turned up once. This chain uses TRBV9 with TRBJ1-1; TRBD1 agrees at 7 bases. J lost 4 bases, V lost 6 bases, and 12 bases had no gene match. This CDR3 spans 15 amino acids. From germline, CDR1 is SGDLS and CDR2 YYNGEE. CDR3 sequence reads: CASTRGEGARTEAFF. The CDR3, as DNA: TGTGCCAGCACCCGGGGTGAGGGGGCCCGCACTGAAGCTTTCTTT.

The CDR3 region has the DNA TGTGCCAGCTCACCACTCCGGGGGGCGGATGGCTACACCTTC. Translated, it gives CASSPLRGADGYTF. This chain connects TRBV18 to TRBJ1-2, with D maybe TRBD1 (6 bases). Trimming cost V 1 base and J 6 bases, with 12 bases left between them. The CDR3 spans 14 residues. Germline values: CDR1 KGHSH, CDR2 LQKENI.

The chain employs TRBV5-6 and TRBJ2-7; D is possibly TRBD2 (5 bases). The V end lost 7 bases, the J end lost 1 base, and 9 bases lay between the germline ends. The CDR3 has 12 amino acids. Germline loops: CDR1 SGHDT, CDR2 YYEEEE. The CDR3 region has the DNA TGTGCCAGCGCCGGGGTTTCCTACGAGCAGTACTTC. This encodes CASAGVSYEQYF.

The V call is TRBV9, the J call TRBJ1-2; possible D gene TRBD1, 6 bases. The germline V gene encodes CDR1 SGDLS and CDR2 YYNGEE. The V end was cut by 3 bases, the J end by 12 bases, with 18 bases between. CDR3 length: 13 residues. The CDR3 bases are TGTGCCAGCAGCGCCGACCCAGGGACACGGCACACCTTC. Translating it yields CASSADPGTRHTF.

A note on this clone: Other nucleotide sequences in the sample specify the same CDR3. This chain joins TRBV28 and TRBJ2-3, with TRBD1 identical over 8 bases. The V gene end was trimmed by 4 bases and the J gene end by 3 bases; junction bases not matched to a gene: 3. Per the germline V gene, CDR1 is MDHEN and CDR2 is SYDVKM. The CDR3 is 14 amino acids. Here the CDR3 DNA reads TGTGCCAGCAGTTCAGGGGGCTCGACAGATACGCAGTATTTT. The encoded protein is CASSSGGSTDTQYF.